These T cell receptor beta chains were read from a single sample in a study of cytomegalovirus exposure and HLA in healthy donors. TCRdb's table, derived via immunoSEQ multiplex PCR, lists solely in-frame clones and lacks some. The sample has nearly 110,000 clones; roughly four fifths are singletons. Sequencing was done on a sample of PBMCs. The source of these receptors is a man aged 18 to 29 in good health and CMV-seronegative. Each CDR3 is given with its conserved first and last residue.

V gene	J gene	CDR3 protein
TRBV29-1	TRBJ2-7	CSVEVVSGGRLDF
TRBV28	TRBJ1-4	CASVTGSTNEKLFF
TRBV18	TRBJ2-2	CASSPEVRTGELFF
TRBV28	TRBJ1-2	CATPGDRRTVIF
TRBV5-8	TRBJ1-1	CASSRRDRALTPEAFF
TRBV19	TRBJ2-6	CASSILSGANVLTF
TRBV7-8	TRBJ2-5	CASSLSPGLETQYF
TRBV7-2	TRBJ1-5	CASSSAPGQGSNQPQHF
TRBV5-1	TRBJ1-4	CASSPGTGNEKLFF
TRBV10-3	TRBJ2-7	CAIQGAADYEQYF